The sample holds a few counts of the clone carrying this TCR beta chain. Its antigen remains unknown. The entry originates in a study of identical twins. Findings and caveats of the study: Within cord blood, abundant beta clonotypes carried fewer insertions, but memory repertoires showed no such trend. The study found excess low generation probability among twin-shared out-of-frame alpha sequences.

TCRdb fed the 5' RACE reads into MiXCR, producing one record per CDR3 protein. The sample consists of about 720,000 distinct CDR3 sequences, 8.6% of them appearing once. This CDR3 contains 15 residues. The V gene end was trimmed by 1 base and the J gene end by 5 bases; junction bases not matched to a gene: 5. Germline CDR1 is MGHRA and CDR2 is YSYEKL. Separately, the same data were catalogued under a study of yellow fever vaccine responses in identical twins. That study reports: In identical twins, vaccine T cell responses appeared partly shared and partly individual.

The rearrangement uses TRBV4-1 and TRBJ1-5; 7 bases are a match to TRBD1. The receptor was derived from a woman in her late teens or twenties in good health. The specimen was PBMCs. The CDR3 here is CASSQVGQGDQPQHF. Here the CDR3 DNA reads TGCGCCAGCAGCCAAGTAGGGCAGGGGGATCAGCCCCAGCATTTT.